This T cell receptor (beta chain) originates from a study of CD4+ T cells in melanoma. Study-wide findings and caveats: In melanoma, neoantigen-specific CD4+ T cells reportedly differed in differentiation state. CD8+ T cell, macrophage and B cell function reportedly correlated with neoantigen-specific CD4+ T cells.

Data came from immunoSEQ multiplex PCR; TCRdb stores just in-frame clones and leaves some out. The data contain approximately 9,500 clones, around 79% of them singletons. This clone was observed a handful of times. Its matching antigen is unknown. CDR1 GTSNPN and CDR2 SVGIG come from the germline V gene (reference sequence). V was shortened by 4 bases and J by 1 base, with 7 bases between the two germline ends. There are 12 residues in the CDR3. The clonotype originates from a human donor with melanoma. The sample consisted of cells from a culture (not recorded whether cultured in vitro). The chain uses TRBV30 and TRBJ1-1; D not certain. The CDR3 DNA reads as TGTGCCTGGATGTGGGGGAACACTGAAGCTTTCTTT. It specifies CAWMWGNTEAFF.